This T cell receptor beta chain was recovered during a study of blood T cell repertoires in COVID-19. The germline gives CDR1 LNHDA, CDR2 SQIVND (reference sequence). Unmatched junction bases numbered 9, after V lost 7 bases and J lost 9 bases. The CDR3 totals 14 residues. Here immunoSEQ multiplex PCR was the method, and the copy in TCRdb shows in-frame clones only, minus some. The sample has fewer than 120,000 clones, 70% to 90% seen once. Sequencing was done on a sample of peripheral blood. The V gene is TRBV19, the J gene TRBJ1-6; 7 positions agree with TRBD1. The clonotype originates from a woman aged 45-65 years with acute or convalescent COVID-19. Written as DNA, the CDR3 is TGTGCCAGTACCGACAGGGATAGGAGTTCACCCCTCCACTTT. Its translation: CASTDRDRSSPLHF.